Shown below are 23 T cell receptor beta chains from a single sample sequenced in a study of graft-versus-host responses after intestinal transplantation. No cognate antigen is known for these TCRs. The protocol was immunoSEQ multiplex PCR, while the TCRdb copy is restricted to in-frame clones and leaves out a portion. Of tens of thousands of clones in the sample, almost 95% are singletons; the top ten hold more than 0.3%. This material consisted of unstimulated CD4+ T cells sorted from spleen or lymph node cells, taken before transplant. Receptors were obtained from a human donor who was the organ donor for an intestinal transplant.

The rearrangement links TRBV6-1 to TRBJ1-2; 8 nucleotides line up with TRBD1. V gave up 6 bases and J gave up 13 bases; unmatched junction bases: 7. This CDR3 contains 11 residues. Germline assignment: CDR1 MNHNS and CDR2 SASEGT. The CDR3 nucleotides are TGTGCCAGCAGGGGACAGGTGTTAATCACCTTC. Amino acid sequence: CASRGQVLITF.

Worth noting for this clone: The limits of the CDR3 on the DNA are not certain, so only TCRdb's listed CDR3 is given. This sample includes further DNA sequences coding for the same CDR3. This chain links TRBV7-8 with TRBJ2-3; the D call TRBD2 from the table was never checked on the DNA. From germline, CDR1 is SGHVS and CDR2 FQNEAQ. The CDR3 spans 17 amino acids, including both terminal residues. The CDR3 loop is CASGGQRGASVSDTQYF.

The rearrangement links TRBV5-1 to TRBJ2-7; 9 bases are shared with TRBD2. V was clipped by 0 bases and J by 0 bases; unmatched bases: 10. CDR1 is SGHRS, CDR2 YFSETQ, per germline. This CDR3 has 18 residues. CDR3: CASSLELASGISSYEQYF. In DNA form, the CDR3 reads TGCGCCAGCAGCTTGGAACTGGCTAGCGGGATAAGCTCCTACGAGCAGTACTTC.

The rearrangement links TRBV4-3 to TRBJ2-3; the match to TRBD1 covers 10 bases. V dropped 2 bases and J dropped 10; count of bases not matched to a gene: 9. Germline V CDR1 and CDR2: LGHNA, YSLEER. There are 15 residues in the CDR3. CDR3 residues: CASSQQPGQGKAQYF. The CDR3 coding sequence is TGCGCCAGCAGCCAACAACCGGGACAGGGGAAGGCGCAGTATTTT.

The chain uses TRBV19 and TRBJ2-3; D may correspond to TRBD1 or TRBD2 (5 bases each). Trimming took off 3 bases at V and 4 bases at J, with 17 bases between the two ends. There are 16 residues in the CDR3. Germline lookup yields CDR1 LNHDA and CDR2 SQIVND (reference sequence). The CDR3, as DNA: TGTGCCAGTAGTATGATGGGGGTAGCCGAGGCAGATACGCAGTATTTT. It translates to CASSMMGVAEADTQYF.

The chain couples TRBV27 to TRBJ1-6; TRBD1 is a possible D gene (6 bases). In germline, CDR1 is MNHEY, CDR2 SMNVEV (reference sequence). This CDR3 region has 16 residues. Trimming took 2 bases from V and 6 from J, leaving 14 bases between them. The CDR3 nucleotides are TGTGCCAGCAGTTTAATTTGGGGGGCGCTTAATTCACCCCTCCACTTT. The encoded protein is CASSLIWGALNSPLHF.

The CDR3 protein is CASSFDRSYEQYF. CDR3 sequence (DNA): TGTGCCAGCAGCTTCGACAGATCCTACGAGCAGTACTTC. This chain connects TRBV7-9 to TRBJ2-5, with D perhaps matching TRBD1 (5 bases). The J call may not be correct, given that the DNA end is closer to TRBJ2-7. Germline lookup yields CDR1 SEHNR and CDR2 FQNEAQ (reference sequence). This CDR3 spans 13 amino acids.

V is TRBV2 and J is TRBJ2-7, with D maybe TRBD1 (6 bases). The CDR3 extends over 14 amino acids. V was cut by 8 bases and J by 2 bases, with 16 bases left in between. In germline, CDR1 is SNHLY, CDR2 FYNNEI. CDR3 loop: CASGRAGQTYEQYF. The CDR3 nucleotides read TGTGCCAGCGGAAGGGCCGGACAGACCTACGAGCAGTACTTC.

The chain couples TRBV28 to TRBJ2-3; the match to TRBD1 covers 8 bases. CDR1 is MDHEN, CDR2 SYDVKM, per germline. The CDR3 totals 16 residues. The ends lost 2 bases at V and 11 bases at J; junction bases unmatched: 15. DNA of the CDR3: TGTGCCAGCAGTTTAGGTGCCAGCAAGACAGGGGTGATGCAGTATTTT. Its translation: CASSLGASKTGVMQYF.

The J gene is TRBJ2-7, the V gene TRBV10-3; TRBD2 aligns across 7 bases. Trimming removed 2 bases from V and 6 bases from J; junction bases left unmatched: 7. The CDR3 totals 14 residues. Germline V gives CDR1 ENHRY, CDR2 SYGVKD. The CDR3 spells CAISELGGGAEQYF. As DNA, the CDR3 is TGTGCCATCAGTGAGCTCGGCGGGGGTGCCGAGCAGTACTTC.

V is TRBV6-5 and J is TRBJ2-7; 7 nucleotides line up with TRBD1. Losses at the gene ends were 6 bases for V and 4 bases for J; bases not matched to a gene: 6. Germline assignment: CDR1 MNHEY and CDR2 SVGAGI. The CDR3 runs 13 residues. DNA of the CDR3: TGTGCCAGCAGGTCAGGGGGTGGGTACGAGCAGTACTTC. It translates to CASRSGGGYEQYF.

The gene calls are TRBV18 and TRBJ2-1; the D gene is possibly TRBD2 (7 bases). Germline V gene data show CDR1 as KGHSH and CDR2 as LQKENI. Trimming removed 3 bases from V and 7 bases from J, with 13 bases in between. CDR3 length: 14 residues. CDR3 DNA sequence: TGTGCCAGCTCACCCGGGGGGCCGGGTAATGAGCAGTTCTTC. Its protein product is CASSPGGPGNEQFF.

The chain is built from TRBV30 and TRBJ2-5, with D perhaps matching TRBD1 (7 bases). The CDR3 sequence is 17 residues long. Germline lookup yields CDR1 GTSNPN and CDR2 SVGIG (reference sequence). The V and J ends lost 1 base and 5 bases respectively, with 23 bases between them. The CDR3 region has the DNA TGTGCCTGGAGTGGGTCAGCAAGGGGGCGCGGGGTGGAGACCCAGTACTTC. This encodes CAWSGSARGRGVETQYF.

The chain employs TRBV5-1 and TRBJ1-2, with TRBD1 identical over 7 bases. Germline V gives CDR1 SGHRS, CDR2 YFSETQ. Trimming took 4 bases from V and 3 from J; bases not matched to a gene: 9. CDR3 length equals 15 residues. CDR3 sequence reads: CASSVQGGGDYGYTF. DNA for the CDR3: TGCGCCAGCAGCGTCCAGGGAGGGGGCGACTATGGCTACACCTTC.

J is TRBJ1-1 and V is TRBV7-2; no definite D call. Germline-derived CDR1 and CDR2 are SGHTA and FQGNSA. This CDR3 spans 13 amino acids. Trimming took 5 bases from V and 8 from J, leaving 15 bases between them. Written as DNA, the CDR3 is TGTGCCAGCAGCCTCCCCGAGACTGGAGAAGCTTTCTTT. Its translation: CASSLPETGEAFF.

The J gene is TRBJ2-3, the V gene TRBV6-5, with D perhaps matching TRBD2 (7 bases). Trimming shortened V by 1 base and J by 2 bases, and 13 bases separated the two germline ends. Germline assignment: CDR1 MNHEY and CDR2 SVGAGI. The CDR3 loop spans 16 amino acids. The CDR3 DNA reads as TGTGCCAGCAGTTACTACCGGGGGGCCCTCACAGATACGCAGTATTTT. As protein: CASSYYRGALTDTQYF.

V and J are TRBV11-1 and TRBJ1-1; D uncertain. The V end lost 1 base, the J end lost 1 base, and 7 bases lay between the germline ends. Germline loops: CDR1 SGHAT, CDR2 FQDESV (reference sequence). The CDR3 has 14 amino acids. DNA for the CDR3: TGTGCCAGCAGCTTAGGGTCGGGGAACACTGAAGCTTTCTTT. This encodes CASSLGSGNTEAFF.

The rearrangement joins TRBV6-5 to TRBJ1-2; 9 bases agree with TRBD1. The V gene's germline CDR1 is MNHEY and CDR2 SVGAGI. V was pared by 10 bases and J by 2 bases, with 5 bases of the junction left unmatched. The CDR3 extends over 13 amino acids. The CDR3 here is CAIGQGSNYGYTF. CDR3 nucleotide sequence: TGTGCCATCGGACAGGGGAGCAACTATGGCTACACCTTC.

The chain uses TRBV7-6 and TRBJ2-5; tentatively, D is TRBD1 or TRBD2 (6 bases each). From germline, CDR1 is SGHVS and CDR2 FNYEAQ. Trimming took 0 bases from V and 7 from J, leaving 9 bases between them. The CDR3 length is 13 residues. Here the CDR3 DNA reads TGTGCCAGCAGCTTAGCGGGGGGCGGGACCCAGTACTTC. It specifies CASSLAGGGTQYF.

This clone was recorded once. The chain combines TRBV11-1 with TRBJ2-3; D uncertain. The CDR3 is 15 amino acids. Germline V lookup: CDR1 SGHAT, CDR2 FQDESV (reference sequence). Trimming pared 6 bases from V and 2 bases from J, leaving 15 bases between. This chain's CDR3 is CASSQWARVTDTQYF. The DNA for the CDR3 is TGTGCCAGCAGTCAGTGGGCCAGAGTCACAGATACGCAGTATTTT.

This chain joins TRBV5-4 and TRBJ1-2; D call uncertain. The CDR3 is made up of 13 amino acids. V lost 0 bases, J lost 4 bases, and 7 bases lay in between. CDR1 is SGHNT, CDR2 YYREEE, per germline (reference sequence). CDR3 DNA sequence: TGTGCCAGCAGCTTGGATCCCGGCTATGGCTACACCTTC. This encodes CASSLDPGYGYTF.

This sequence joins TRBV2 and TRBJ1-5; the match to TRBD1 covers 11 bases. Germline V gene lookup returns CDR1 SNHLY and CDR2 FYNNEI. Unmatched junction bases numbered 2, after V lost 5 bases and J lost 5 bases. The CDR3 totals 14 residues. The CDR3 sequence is CASSLGQGDQPQHF. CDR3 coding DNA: TGTGCCAGCAGTCTGGGACAGGGGGATCAGCCCCAGCATTTT.

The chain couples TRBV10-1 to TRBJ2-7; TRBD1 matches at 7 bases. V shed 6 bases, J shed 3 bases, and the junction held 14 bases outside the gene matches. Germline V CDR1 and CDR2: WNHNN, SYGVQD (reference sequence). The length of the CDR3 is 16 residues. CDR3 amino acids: CASRQIIVRDSYEQYF. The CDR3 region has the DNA TGCGCCAGCAGACAAATTATAGTCCGGGACAGCTACGAGCAGTACTTC.